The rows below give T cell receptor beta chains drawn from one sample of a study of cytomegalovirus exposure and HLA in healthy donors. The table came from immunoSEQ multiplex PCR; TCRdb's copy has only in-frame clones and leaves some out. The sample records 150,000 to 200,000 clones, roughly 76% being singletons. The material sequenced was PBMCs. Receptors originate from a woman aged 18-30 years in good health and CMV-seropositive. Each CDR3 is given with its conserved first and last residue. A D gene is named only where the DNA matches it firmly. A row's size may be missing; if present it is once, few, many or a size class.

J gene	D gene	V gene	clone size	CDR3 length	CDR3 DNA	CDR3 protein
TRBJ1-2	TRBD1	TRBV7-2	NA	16	TGTGCCAGCAGACCGAAATTCCGGGACAGGGACTATGGCTACACCTTC	CASRPKFRDRDYGYTF
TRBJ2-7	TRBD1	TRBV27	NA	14	TGTGCCAGCAGTCCGACAGGGGGGTTGTACGAGCAGTACTTC	CASSPTGGLYEQYF
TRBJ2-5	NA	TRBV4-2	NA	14	TGTGCCAGCAGCCAACGTCTACGGCAAGAGACCCAGTACTTC	CASSQRLRQETQYF
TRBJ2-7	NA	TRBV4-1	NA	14	TGCGCCAGCAGCCAAGATCAGGGGTTCTACGAGCAGTACTTC	CASSQDQGFYEQYF
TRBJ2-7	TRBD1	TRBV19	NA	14	TGTGCCAGTAGTACTCCGGGACAGCGATACGAGCAGTACTTC	CASSTPGQRYEQYF
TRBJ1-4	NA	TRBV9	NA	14	TGTGCCAGCAGCCTGACAGTGACTAATGAAAAACTGTTTTTT	CASSLTVTNEKLFF
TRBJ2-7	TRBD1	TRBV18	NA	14	TGTGCCAGCTCGCCAATCGACAGGGACAACGAGCAGTACTTC	CASSPIDRDNEQYF
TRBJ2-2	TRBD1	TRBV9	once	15	TGTGCCAGCAGCGTAGCAGGGGGAGTAGACGGGGAGCTGTTTTTT	CASSVAGGVDGELFF
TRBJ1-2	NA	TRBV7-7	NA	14	TGTGCTAGCAGCCCACTTGGACAAGACTATGGCTACACCTTC	CASSPLGQDYGYTF
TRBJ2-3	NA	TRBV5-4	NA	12	TGTGCCAGCAGCTTGGTCGCAGATACGCAGTATTTT	CASSLVADTQYF
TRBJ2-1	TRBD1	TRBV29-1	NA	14	TGCAGCGTCACCCGGGACAGGGGCCTGGGTGAGCAGTTCTTC	CSVTRDRGLGEQFF
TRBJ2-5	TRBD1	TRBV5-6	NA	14	TGTGCCAGCAGCCAACAGGGGGCTCTCGAGACCCAGTACTTC	CASSQQGALETQYF
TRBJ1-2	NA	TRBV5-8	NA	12	TGTGCCAGCAGATGGGGGCCCTATGGCTACACCTTC	CASRWGPYGYTF
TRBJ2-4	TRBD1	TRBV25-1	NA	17	TGTGCCAGCAGCGCCACCCCGGGACAGGGGACAATGTACATTCAGTACTTC	CASSATPGQGTMYIQYF
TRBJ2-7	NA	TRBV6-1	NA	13	TGTGCCAGCAAGGCGGGGGCTTCCTACGAGCAGTACTTC	CASKAGASYEQYF
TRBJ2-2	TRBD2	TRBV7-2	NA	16	TGTGCCAGCACCGGGCGCCTAGCGGGGGTCACCGGGGAGTTGTTTTTT	CASTGRLAGVTGELFF
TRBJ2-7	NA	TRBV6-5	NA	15	TGTGCCAGCAGTTCCGTAACAGCCCTACGGAACGAGCAGTACTTC	CASSSVTALRNEQYF
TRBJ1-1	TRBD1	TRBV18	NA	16	TGTGCCAGCTCACCCCTACCGGACAGGAAGAACACTGAAGCTTTCTTT	CASSPLPDRKNTEAFF
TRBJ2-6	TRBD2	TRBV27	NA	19	TGTGCCAGCAGACAGACGGGGGGGCCCTTTGTCTCTGGGGCCAACGGCCTGACTTTC	CASRQTGGPFVSGANGLTF
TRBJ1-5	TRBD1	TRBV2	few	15	TGTGCCAGCAGTGTGACAGGGCCGGGCAATCAGCCCCAGCATTTT	CASSVTGPGNQPQHF
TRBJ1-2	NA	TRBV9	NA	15	TGTGCCAGCAGCCCCGGCGGGGGGATGGACCATGGCTACACCTTC	CASSPGGGMDHGYTF
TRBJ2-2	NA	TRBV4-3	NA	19	TGCGCCAGCAGCCAAGGTCGGGGAGCGGTTGGGGTTCGAACCGGGGAGCTGTTTTTT	CASSQGRGAVGVRTGELFF
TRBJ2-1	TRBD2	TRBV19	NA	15	TGTGCCAGTAGCACTAGCGAGGCGTCCTACAATGAGCAGTTCTTC	CASSTSEASYNEQFF
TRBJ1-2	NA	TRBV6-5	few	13	TGTGCCAGCAGTCAGCAGGGTGGCTATGGCTACACCTTC	CASSQQGGYGYTF
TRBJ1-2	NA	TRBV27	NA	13	TGTGCCAGCAGTTTATTAGGGGGCTATGGCTACACCTTC	CASSLLGGYGYTF
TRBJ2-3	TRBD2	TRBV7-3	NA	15	TGTGCCAGCAGCTTAGGGGGGGTCAGCACAGATACGCAGTATTTT	CASSLGGVSTDTQYF
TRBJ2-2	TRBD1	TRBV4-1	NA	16	TGCGCCAGCAGCCTTCCGGGACAGGCCGTCCCCGGGGAGCTGTTTTTT	CASSLPGQAVPGELFF
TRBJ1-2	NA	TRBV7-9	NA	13	TGTTCCAGCAGCCCATACGACAGTGCTGGCTACACCTTC	CSSSPYDSAGYTF
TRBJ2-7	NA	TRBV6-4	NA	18	TGTGCCAGCAGTGGGTTCTGTCGACACGGAAAACAGTCCTACGAGCAGTACTTC	CASSGFCRHGKQSYEQYF
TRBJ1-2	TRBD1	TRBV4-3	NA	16	TGCGCCAGCAGCCAAAAGGTCTACAGGGGGCCCGAAGGCTACACCTTC	CASSQKVYRGPEGYTF
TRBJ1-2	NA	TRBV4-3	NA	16	TGCGCCAGCAGCCAAGTTGCGCAGGGCGCCTATTATGGCTACACCTTC	CASSQVAQGAYYGYTF
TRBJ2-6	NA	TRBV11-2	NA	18	TGTGCCAGTGATTTATTGGGGCGGCCGAATTCTGGGGCCAACGTCCTGACTTTC	CASDLLGRPNSGANVLTF
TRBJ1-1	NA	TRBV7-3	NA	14	TGTGCCAGCTCTCAGTCGGGTCCGAACACTGAAGCTTTCTTT	CASSQSGPNTEAFF
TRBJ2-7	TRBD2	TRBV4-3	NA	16	TGCGCCAGCAGCCAAGAACTAGCGGGGGACCACTACGAGCAGTACTTC	CASSQELAGDHYEQYF
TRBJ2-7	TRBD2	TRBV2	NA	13	TGTGCCAGCGGGGGGGTGTACACCTACGAGCAGTACTTC	CASGGVYTYEQYF
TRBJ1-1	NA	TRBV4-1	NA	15	TGCGCCAGCAGCCAACACACAGGGTATACGACTGAAGCTTTCTTT	CASSQHTGYTTEAFF
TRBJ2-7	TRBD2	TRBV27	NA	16	TGTGCCAGCGCACCGGGACTAGCGGGGGCCACGGGGGAGCAGTACTTC	CASAPGLAGATGEQYF
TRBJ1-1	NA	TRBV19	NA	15	TGTGCCAGTAGTCCCTTCCCGTCGGGGATATCTGAAGCTTTCTTT	CASSPFPSGISEAFF
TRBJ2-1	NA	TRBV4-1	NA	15	TGCGCCAGCAGCCAAATGCCGACCCTAGGAAATGAGCAGTTCTTC	CASSQMPTLGNEQFF
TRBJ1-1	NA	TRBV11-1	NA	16	TGTGCCAGCAGCTTAGGGAGAGGCGCTCGGAGGGCTGAAGCTTTCTTT	CASSLGRGARRAEAFF
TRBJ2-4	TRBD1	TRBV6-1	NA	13	TGTGCCAGCAGCATGGACAGGGGGAACATTCAGTACTTC	CASSMDRGNIQYF
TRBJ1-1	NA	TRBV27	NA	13	TGTGCCAGCAGTTTATCGTTGACATCAGAAGCTTTCTTT	CASSLSLTSEAFF
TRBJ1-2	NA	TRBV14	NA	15	TGTGCCAGCAGCCAAGAGAGGCAGGGCTCATATGGCTACACCTTC	CASSQERQGSYGYTF
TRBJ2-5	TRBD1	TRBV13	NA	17	TGTGCCAGCAGCTTAGTTGGGACAGGGGGTTATCAAGAGACCCAGTACTTC	CASSLVGTGGYQETQYF
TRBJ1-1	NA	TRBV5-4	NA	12	TGTGCCAGCAGCTTGGATGTCGGTGAAGCTTTCTTT	CASSLDVGEAFF
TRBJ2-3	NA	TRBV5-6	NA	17	TGTGCCAGCAGCTTCGTTCTTTACGGGGGGCTGGAAGATACGCAGTATTTT	CASSFVLYGGLEDTQYF
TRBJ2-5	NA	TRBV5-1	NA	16	TGCGCCAGCAGCCAGAGACTAGTGGGAGTAGCAGAGACCCAGTACTTC	CASSQRLVGVAETQYF
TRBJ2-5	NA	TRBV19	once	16	TGTGCCAGTAGTAGGGCAGTCCCGATCAGGAGGGAGACCCAGTACTTC	CASSRAVPIRRETQYF
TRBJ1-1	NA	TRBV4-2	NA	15	TGTGCCAGCAGCCAAGGTGGGGGGGCAGGGACTGAAGCTTTCTTT	CASSQGGGAGTEAFF
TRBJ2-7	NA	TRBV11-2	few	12	TGTGCCAGCAGCCCCACTCCCTACGAGCAGTACTTC	CASSPTPYEQYF
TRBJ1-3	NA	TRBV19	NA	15	TGTGCCAGTAGTTCCGAAAGCGGGACGAAAAACACCATATATTTT	CASSSESGTKNTIYF
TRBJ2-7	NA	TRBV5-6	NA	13	TGTGCCAGCATTACAGCAGGGTCCGGCGAGCAGTACTTC	CASITAGSGEQYF